The subject of this entry is one TCR beta chain. It has no known antigen specificity. The input lacks base qualities; no much larger clone sits a single base away. Patients with a history of autoimmune disease or receiving systemic immunosuppression were excluded from the trial. In every dose cohort, peripheral blood was drawn for TCR sequencing at baseline, cycle 4 day 1, and cycle 7 day 1. Samples came from an open-label, multicenter, first-in-human phase I dose-escalation trial of ivuxolimab. Adults with locally advanced or metastatic melanoma, renal cell carcinoma, hepatocellular carcinoma or head and neck squamous cell carcinoma were enrolled in the trial. Before TCR sequencing, CD4+ and CD8+ T cells were separately sorted from peripheral blood. Deletion took 4 bases off V and 6 bases off J, with a span of 10 bases between the germline ends. The germline V gene supplies CDR1 MDHEN and CDR2 SYDVKM. The CDR3 spans 13 residues, from the cysteine through the phenylalanine. The DNA shown is the 39-base CDR3, in frame from base 1.

Genomic DNA was isolated from the sorted cells so that the TCRbeta CDR3 region could be sequenced. TCRbeta CDR3 regions were sequenced using the immunoSEQ Assay. TCRdb mirrors the immuneACCESS table, restricted to in-frame sequences. Some clones are absent from its copies; in checked studies, under half trace to an unresolved V gene, and the reason for the others is unknown. Recorded for this sample are some 82,000 clones; about 91% of them occurred a single time. About 2.3% of the sample is in the top ten clones. This entry belongs to a study of OX40 agonist ivuxolimab in advanced cancers. Background on the whole study: Ivuxolimab was a fully human IgG2 agonistic monoclonal antibody targeting the costimulatory receptor OX40 (CD134). Peripheral TCRbeta sequencing aimed to test whether ivuxolimab altered TCR sequence diversity and caused clonal T-cell expansion. Patients were allowed to have had prior anti-PD-1, anti-PD-L1 or anti-CTLA-4 therapy, and 40% to 45% of the dose-escalation patients had previously received checkpoint inhibitors. The paper reports the monotherapy dose-escalation portion (N of about 54 patients) of the phase I ivuxolimab trial. Intravenous ivuxolimab was administered to patients every 2 weeks at six dose levels: 0.01, 0.1, 0.3, 1.5, 3 and 10 mg/kg. Of the 50 or so patients in dose escalation, 19 had hepatocellular carcinoma, some 15 had melanoma, 9 had renal cell carcinoma and 9 had head and neck cancer. Partial responses occurred in three dose-escalation patients, of whom one had hepatocellular carcinoma and two had cutaneous melanoma. The dose-escalation cohort was around 83% male with a mean age of roughly 62 years, ranging from about 23 to 85.

Points the paper makes about the study in general: After ivuxolimab, expanded clones were on average more numerous among CD8+ T cells than among CD4+ T cells. Partial responders in the 0.1-3.0 mg/kg groups had among the lowest normalized peripheral clonal expansion, especially among CD8+ T cells. Clonal expansion of both CD4+ and CD8+ blood T cells was observed from baseline to week 6 at doses 0.1 to 3.0 mg/kg. Low levels of normalized T-cell clonal expansion were also shown by some nonresponding patients. The antigen specificity of the clonally expanded peripheral T cells was not determined.

This TCR came from an adult with an advanced solid tumor such as melanoma, head and neck, liver or kidney cancer. The chain employs TRBV28 and TRBJ2-1; no D gene call is confident. The sample here was CD4+ or CD8+ T cells sorted from blood, taken in a trial of the OX40 agonist ivuxolimab. The nucleotides read TGTGCCAGCAGTTCGGGTAGTGCCAATGAGCAGTTCTTC. Translated, this gives CASSSGSANEQFF. The CDR3 plus the reference TRBV28 and TRBJ2-1 genes for the other parts give the full variable domain: DVKVTQSSRYLVKRTGEKVFLECVQDMDHENMFWYRQDPGLGLRLIYFSYDVKMKEKGDIPEGYSVSREKKERFSLILESASTNQTSMYLCASSSGSANEQFFGPGTRLTVL.